The 3 T cell receptor beta chains given below trace back to one sample, sequenced in a study of brain T cells in children with intractable seizures. Sequencing used immunoSEQ multiplex PCR; TCRdb keeps in-frame clones, though not all of them. The profile shows 88,000 or so clones, more than 75% of them singletons. The sample was peripheral blood, taken at surgery. The receptor source for this set is a girl aged 2 to 10 with Rasmussen encephalitis and intractable seizures.

This rearrangement joins TRBV20-1 to TRBJ1-5; 7 bases fit TRBD1. The CDR3 loop spans 16 amino acids. CDR1 DFQATT and CDR2 SNEGSKA come from the germline V gene (reference sequence). Germline trimming cut 3 bases from V and 6 bases from J; bases unmatched to any gene: 14. The CDR3 here is CSASDSHRGMGQPQHF. CDR3 coding DNA: TGCAGTGCTAGTGACTCCCACAGGGGTATGGGTCAGCCCCAGCATTTT.

V gene TRBV5-6 combines with J gene TRBJ2-3; weak D call: TRBD1 (6 bases). V was clipped by 2 bases and J by 4 bases, with 11 bases between them. The CDR3 extends over 14 amino acids. CDR1 SGHDT and CDR2 YYEEEE come from the germline V gene. The CDR3 is CASSFGPGADTQYF. DNA for the CDR3: TGTGCCAGCAGCTTTGGCCCAGGGGCAGATACGCAGTATTTT.

Here the CDR3 reads CASTDTYEQYF. CDR3 nucleotides: TGTGCCAGCACTGACACCTACGAGCAGTACTTC. The rearrangement uses TRBV11-2 and TRBJ2-7; D remains unclear. Germline CDR1 and CDR2: SGHAT and FQNNGV. CDR3 length equals 11 residues. The ends were cut back, 7 bases at V and 2 bases at J, with 6 bases in the middle.